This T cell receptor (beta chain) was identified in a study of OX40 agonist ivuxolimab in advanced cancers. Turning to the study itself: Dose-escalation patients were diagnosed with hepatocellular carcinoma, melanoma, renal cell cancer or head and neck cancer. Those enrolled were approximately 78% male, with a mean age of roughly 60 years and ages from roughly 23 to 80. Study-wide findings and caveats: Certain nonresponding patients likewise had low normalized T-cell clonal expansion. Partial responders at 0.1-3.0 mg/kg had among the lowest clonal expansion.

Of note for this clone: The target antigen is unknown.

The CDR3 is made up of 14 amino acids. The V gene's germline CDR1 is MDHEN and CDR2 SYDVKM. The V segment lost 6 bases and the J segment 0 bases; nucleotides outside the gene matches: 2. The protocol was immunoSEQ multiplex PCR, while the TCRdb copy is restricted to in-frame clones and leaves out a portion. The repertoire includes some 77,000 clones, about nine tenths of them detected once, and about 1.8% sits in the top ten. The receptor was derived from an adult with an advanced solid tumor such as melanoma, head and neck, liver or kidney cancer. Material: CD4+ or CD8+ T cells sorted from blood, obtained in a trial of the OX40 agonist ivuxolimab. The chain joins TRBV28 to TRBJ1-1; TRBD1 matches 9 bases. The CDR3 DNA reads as TGTGCCAGCAGACGGGACAGGGTGAACACTGAAGCTTTCTTT. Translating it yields CASRRDRVNTEAFF.